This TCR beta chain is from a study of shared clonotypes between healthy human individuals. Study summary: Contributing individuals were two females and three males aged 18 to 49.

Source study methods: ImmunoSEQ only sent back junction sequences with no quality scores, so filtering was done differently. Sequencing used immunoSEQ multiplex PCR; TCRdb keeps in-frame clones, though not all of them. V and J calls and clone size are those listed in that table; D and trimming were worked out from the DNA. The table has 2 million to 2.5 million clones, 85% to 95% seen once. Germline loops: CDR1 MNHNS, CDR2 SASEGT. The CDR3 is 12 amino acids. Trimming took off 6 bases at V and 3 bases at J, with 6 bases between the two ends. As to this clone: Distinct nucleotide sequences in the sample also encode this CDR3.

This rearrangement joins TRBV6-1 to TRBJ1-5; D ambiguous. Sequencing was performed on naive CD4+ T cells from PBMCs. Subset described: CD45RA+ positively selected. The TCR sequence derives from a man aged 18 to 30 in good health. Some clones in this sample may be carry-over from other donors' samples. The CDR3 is CASSPPNQPQHF. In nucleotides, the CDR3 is TGTGCCAGCAGCCCACCCAATCAGCCCCAGCATTTT.